This T cell receptor (beta chain) appears in the sequencing data of a study of T cells in Graves' hyperthyroidism and ophthalmopathy. Germline V gives CDR1 SEHNR, CDR2 FQNEAQ (reference sequence). This CDR3 has 15 residues. Trimming removed 3 bases from V and 0 bases from J, with 9 bases in between. Amplified TCR beta CDR3 regions came from RNA transcripts. The TCR CDR3 first-round RT-PCR relied on the HTBI primer set. TCRdb re-derived calls from the multiplex PCR reads in MiXCR, one entry per CDR3 protein. The sample has under 550,000 distinct CDR3 sequences, roughly 13% seen once. The sample was blood. The chain combines TRBV7-9 with TRBJ2-1; D not resolved. The sequence was obtained from a woman aged 18-30 years with Graves' hyperthyroidism. This chain's CDR3 is CASSFVLSSYNEQFF. For the CDR3, the DNA is TGTGCCAGCAGCTTCGTACTGAGCTCCTACAATGAGCAGTTCTTC. Drawing the rest from reference TRBV7-9 and TRBJ2-1, the complete variable domain is DTGVSQNPRHKITKRGQNVTFRCDPISEHNRLYWYRQTLGQGPEFLTYFQNEAQLEKSRLLSDRFSAERPKGSFSTLEIQRTEQGDSAMYLCASSFVLSSYNEQFFGPGTRLTVL.